The clone carrying this TCR beta chain came up a few times. Its target is not known. Per donor, one heparinised blood draw averaged roughly 120 mL. Germline CDR1 reads SGHRS; CDR2 reads YFSETQ. V lost 4 bases to trimming and J lost 7 bases; unmatched junction nucleotides: 10. This CDR3 region has 15 residues. This entry comes from a study of beta chain features in type 1 diabetes. Study-level results: For patients and controls alike, PCR might favor shorter templates to the same degree. In all four CD4+ subsets, TCRB CDR3 length was significantly, moderately reduced in type 1 diabetes. The naive, central memory and Treg TCRB repertoires looked more alike in patients than they did in healthy donors. The question left open here concerned HLA type influencing TCRB rearrangement.

The sequenced template was cDNA made from the entire isolated RNA. TCRdb's copy holds only in-frame clones and misses some; the assay was immunoSEQ multiplex PCR. Altogether around 130,000 clones are present, approximately 9% being singletons, with the ten largest covering over 0.6%. Sequencing input: central memory CD4+ T cells from blood. The sequence was obtained from a man aged 30-40 years with type 1 diabetes. The rearrangement links TRBV5-1 to TRBJ2-7, with 11 bases lining up with TRBD1. The DNA of the CDR3 is TGCGCCAGCAGCCCGGATGGACAGGGGGCTCGAGAGCAGTACTTC. It codes for CASSPDGQGAREQYF.